These 9 T cell receptor beta chains were all obtained from the same sample, sequenced in a study of neurological immune-mediated disorders. One entry per CDR3 protein, called by TCRdb with MiXCR from the 5' RACE reads. The data show about 38,000 distinct CDR3 sequences, about 4.4% seen once. The specimen was CD4+ T cells from blood. The source is a man between 18 and 35 years old in good health.

The table lists this clonotype with many counts. This chain joins TRBV24-1 and TRBJ2-1; 8 bases map to TRBD1. This CDR3 comprises 15 residues. Germline CDR1 is KGHDR and CDR2 is SFDVKD. The trim removed 2 bases at V and 8 bases at J, leaving 7 bases unmatched. CDR3 nucleotides: TGTGCCACCAGTGATTCCGGACAGGGAGTCGATGAGCAGTTCTTC. It encodes CATSDSGQGVDEQFF.

Many counts were recorded for this clonotype. The chain couples TRBV29-1 to TRBJ2-4; 9 bases map to TRBD1. The CDR3 extends over 13 amino acids. Germline V gives CDR1 SQVTM, CDR2 ANQGSEA. The trim removed 4 bases at V and 7 bases at J, leaving 5 bases unmatched. CDR3 region: CSVGTGGWNIQYF. DNA of the CDR3: TGCAGCGTTGGAACAGGGGGCTGGAACATTCAGTACTTC.

This clonotype has ten or more counts. V and J are TRBV14 and TRBJ1-1; D call uncertain. Germline CDR1 SGHDN, CDR2 FVKESK. The V and J ends lost 4 bases and 10 bases respectively, with 13 bases between them. CDR3 length: 12 amino acids. CDR3 protein: CASSRTRIGAFF. The DNA for the CDR3 is TGTGCCAGCAGCCGTACACGGATAGGAGCTTTCTTT. The whole variable domain, filled in from reference TRBV14 and TRBJ1-1, reads EAGVTQFPSHSVIEKGQTVTLRCDPISGHDNLYWYRRVMGKEIKFLLHFVKESKQDESGMPNNRFLAERTGGTYSTLKVQPAELEDSGVYFCASSRTRIGAFFGQGTRLTVV.

For this clonotype: Germline and junction disagree at one end, which may indicate a read error. The chain uses TRBV29-1 and TRBJ2-2; unclear D gene. The CDR3 spans 14 residues. The germline gives CDR1 SQVTM, CDR2 ANQGSEA. The CDR3 reads CSALGGANTVELFF. The CDR3 nucleotides read TGCAGCGCCCTGGGTGGTGCGAACACCGTGGAGCTGTTTTTT.

The chain carries TRBV20-1 and TRBJ2-3, with TRBD2 matching over 10 bases. Germline-derived CDR1 and CDR2 are DFQATT and SNEGSKA (reference sequence). V lost 8 bases to trimming and J lost 5 bases; unmatched junction nucleotides: 13. This CDR3 has 15 amino acids. The CDR3 DNA follows: TGCAGTATTAGAGATCGTCCTAGCGGGGGAGATACGCAGTATTTT. Its translation is CSIRDRPSGGDTQYF.

This clonotype showed up many times. The J gene is TRBJ1-6, the V gene TRBV5-6; D possibly corresponds to TRBD1 (6 bases). CDR3 size: 14 residues. CDR1 SGHDT and CDR2 YYEEEE come from the germline V gene. The V end was cut by 0 bases, the J end by 9 bases, with 10 bases between. CDR3 nucleotides: TGTGCCAGCAGCTTGGCGGGACATCGTTCACCCCTCCACTTT. It encodes CASSLAGHRSPLHF.

Many counts were recorded for this clonotype. The chain uses TRBV29-1 and TRBJ2-7; D unresolved. The V and J ends lost 4 bases and 5 bases respectively, with 12 bases between them. Germline V gene lookup returns CDR1 SQVTM and CDR2 ANQGSEA. This CDR3 spans 12 amino acids. In DNA form, the CDR3 reads TGCAGCGTTGGTTGGTCAGGCCACGAGCAGTACTTC. It yields the protein CSVGWSGHEQYF.

This clonotype was counted ten times or more. V and J are TRBV3-1 and TRBJ1-2, with D possibly being TRBD1 (5 bases). This CDR3 is built from 13 residues. V gave up 0 bases and J gave up 4 bases, with 6 bases separating them. CDR1 and CDR2 from the germline V gene are LGHDT and YNNKEL (reference sequence). This CDR3 is CASSQEDTYGYTF. CDR3 nucleotides: TGTGCCAGCAGCCAAGAGGACACCTATGGCTACACCTTC.

This clonotype was recorded at least ten times. This chain joins TRBV18 and TRBJ1-1; D not certain. Germline values: CDR1 KGHSH, CDR2 LQKENI. This CDR3 has 15 amino acids. Trimming took 1 base from V and 4 from J, leaving 13 bases between them. Here the CDR3 reads CASSPQEGRGTEAFF. CDR3 DNA sequence: TGTGCCAGCTCACCACAGGAGGGTCGGGGCACTGAAGCTTTCTTT.